A single sample gave rise to the 20 T cell receptor beta chains below, sequenced in a study of blood T cell repertoires in COVID-19. Here immunoSEQ multiplex PCR was the method, and the copy in TCRdb shows in-frame clones only, minus some. There are more than 95,000 clones in the sample; around 85% occur only once, and approximately 3.6% lies in the top ten. The sequencing input was peripheral blood. These receptors originate from a woman aged 80 or over with active or convalescent COVID-19.

The chain couples TRBV6-5 to TRBJ2-5, with D perhaps matching TRBD2 (6 bases). The CDR3 is 13 amino acids. The V end lost 6 bases, the J end lost 5 bases, and 13 bases lay between the germline ends. Per germline, CDR1 MNHEY and CDR2 SVGAGI. CDR3 sequence: CASSTGVDETQYF. CDR3 nucleotide sequence: TGTGCCAGCAGCACGGGAGTAGATGAGACCCAGTACTTC.

The rearrangement links TRBV27 to TRBJ2-3; 8 nucleotides line up with TRBD2. CDR1 MNHEY and CDR2 SMNVEV come from the germline V gene (reference sequence). The CDR3 is made up of 18 amino acids. V was clipped by 3 bases and J by 0 bases; unmatched bases: 11. The chain's CDR3 is CASSFTVSGGGSTDTQYF. DNA for the CDR3: TGTGCCAGCAGTTTTACCGTATCGGGGGGGGGAAGCACAGATACGCAGTATTTT.

The chain recombines TRBV10-3 with TRBJ1-5, with D possibly matching TRBD1 (6 bases). With 10 bases removed from V and 4 bases from J, the gap between germline ends came to 17 bases. Germline V gives CDR1 ENHRY, CDR2 SYGVKD. The CDR3 extends over 14 amino acids. CDR3 nucleotide sequence: TGTGCCACCCACACCGGGACAACAAATCAGCCCCAGCATTTT. Translating gives CATHTGTTNQPQHF.

This sequence joins TRBV6-6 and TRBJ1-5; 11 bases line up with TRBD1. The V segment lost 6 bases and the J segment 3 bases; nucleotides outside the gene matches: 13. The CDR3 runs to 18 residues. CDR1 and CDR2 from the germline V gene are MNHNY and SVGAGI (reference sequence). The CDR3 loop reads CASSRGQGAAWANQPQHF. In nucleotides, the CDR3 is TGTGCCAGCAGCCGAGGACAGGGGGCGGCTTGGGCCAATCAGCCCCAGCATTTT.

This clone was seen only once. The J gene is TRBJ2-7, the V gene TRBV23-1; 12 bases are a match to TRBD1. TRBV23-1 is flagged as an ORF with uncertain function. The V and J ends lost 2 bases and 5 bases, in that order; junction bases with no gene match: 16. This CDR3 comprises 19 residues. DNA for the CDR3: TGCGCCAGCAGTCAAAATCCAGGGACAGGGGGCGGGTACGCGGACGAGCAGTACTTC. It specifies CASSQNPGTGGGYADEQYF.

The chain uses TRBV9 and TRBJ2-3; tentative D call: TRBD1 (6 bases). V gave up 2 bases and J gave up 0 bases, with 7 bases separating them. CDR3 size: 14 residues. Germline values: CDR1 SGDLS, CDR2 YYNGEE. This CDR3 is CASSVGHSTDTQYF. CDR3 DNA sequence: TGTGCCAGCAGCGTGGGACATAGCACAGATACGCAGTATTTT.

This clone was picked up a small number of times. The genes are TRBV6-5 and TRBJ2-2; 7 positions agree with TRBD1. This CDR3 contains 15 residues. The V gene end was trimmed by 6 bases and the J gene end by 1 base; junction bases not matched to a gene: 5. Germline values: CDR1 MNHEY, CDR2 SVGAGI. The CDR3 DNA is TGTGCCAGCAGACAGAGACAGGGGAACACCGGGGAGCTGTTTTTT. This encodes CASRQRQGNTGELFF.

This clone is medium-sized (0.01 to 0.1%) by share. This rearrangement joins TRBV7-3 to TRBJ2-1; 10 nucleotides match TRBD2. J was trimmed by 1 base and V by 2 bases; bases with no gene match: 8. Germline lookup yields CDR1 SGHTA and CDR2 FQGTGA. The CDR3 runs to 18 residues. The CDR3 sequence is CASSLASGRARSYNEQFF. The CDR3 DNA follows: TGTGCCAGCAGCTTAGCAAGCGGGAGGGCCAGATCCTACAATGAGCAGTTCTTC.

The CDR3 protein is CSASGTAYEQYF. The CDR3 DNA reads as TGCAGCGCTTCCGGGACAGCCTACGAGCAGTACTTC. J is TRBJ2-7 and V is TRBV29-1; 7 nucleotides line up with TRBD1. Losses at the gene ends were 7 bases for V and 2 bases for J; bases not matched to a gene: 5. There are 12 residues in the CDR3. Germline loops: CDR1 SQVTM, CDR2 ANQGSEA.

CDR3 protein: CASSNRGVSGRGYTF. Here the CDR3 DNA reads TGTGCCAGCAGCAACAGGGGAGTATCGGGCCGTGGCTACACCTTC. V and J are TRBV11-2 and TRBJ1-2, with 7 bases fitting TRBD1. This CDR3 is built from 15 residues. J was trimmed by 7 bases and V by 5 bases; bases with no gene match: 13. Germline V CDR1 and CDR2: SGHAT, FQNNGV.

The chain combines TRBV18 with TRBJ1-2; the D gene is possibly TRBD1 (6 bases). The V gene lost 2 bases and the J gene lost 5 bases, with 12 bases spanning the gap. Germline V CDR1 and CDR2: KGHSH, LQKENI. This CDR3 has 14 amino acids. The CDR3 loop is CASSPGTQSYGYTF. CDR3 DNA sequence: TGTGCCAGCTCACCAGGGACACAATCTTATGGCTACACCTTC.

The chain has TRBV7-3 and TRBJ2-1; D gene uncertain. The germline gives CDR1 SGHTA, CDR2 FQGTGA. This CDR3 region has 15 residues. V lost 2 bases and J lost 0, with 8 bases in between. The CDR3 sequence is CASSLSASSYNEQFF. As DNA, the CDR3 is TGTGCCAGCAGCTTATCGGCTAGCTCCTACAATGAGCAGTTCTTC.

V gene TRBV2 combines with J gene TRBJ2-2, with 10 bases lining up with TRBD1. CDR3 length: 17 residues. The V and J ends lost 6 bases and 3 bases, in that order; junction bases with no gene match: 10. The germline CDR1 and CDR2 sequences are SNHLY and FYNNEI. The CDR3 DNA reads as TGTGCCAGCAGGGGGGCAGTCGGGACAGGGGACACCGGGGAGCTGTTTTTT. Encoded protein: CASRGAVGTGDTGELFF.

The V and J genes are TRBV29-1 and TRBJ2-5, with 8 bases matching TRBD1. V shed 2 bases, J shed 1 base, and the junction held 6 bases outside the gene matches. CDR3 size: 15 residues. Germline V gene sequence: CDR1 SQVTM, CDR2 ANQGSEA. This CDR3 reads CSVESDRGSQETQYF. CDR3 nucleotides: TGCAGCGTTGAATCTGACAGGGGAAGCCAAGAGACCCAGTACTTC.

This chain links TRBV30 with TRBJ2-3; 8 bases are shared with TRBD2. The CDR3 spans 15 residues. Trimming cost V 0 bases and J 0 bases; bases outside gene matches: 2. CDR1 is GTSNPN, CDR2 SVGIG, per germline (reference sequence). The CDR3 DNA is TGTGCCTGGAGTGTACGCGGGAGGAGCACAGATACGCAGTATTTT. Its protein is CAWSVRGRSTDTQYF.

The chain joins TRBV7-9 to TRBJ2-3; no definite D call. V dropped 5 bases and J dropped 0 bases, with 18 bases sitting between them. The CDR3 has 17 amino acids. Germline lookup yields CDR1 SEHNR and CDR2 FQNEAQ (reference sequence). CDR3 loop: CASSATRFRESTDTQYF. The CDR3 region has the DNA TGTGCCAGCAGCGCCACCCGGTTCCGCGAAAGCACAGATACGCAGTATTTT.

This rearrangement joins TRBV28 to TRBJ2-3, with D possibly being TRBD1 (5 bases). V lost 3 bases and J 4 bases, leaving 17 bases between the germline ends. This CDR3 is built from 16 residues. Germline V CDR1 and CDR2: MDHEN, SYDVKM. CDR3 sequence (DNA): TGTGCCAGCAGTTTGAGTGTGTCAGGGCAAGCAGATACGCAGTATTTT. As protein: CASSLSVSGQADTQYF.

This CDR3 is CSASEARSHGYTF. As DNA, the CDR3 is TGCAGTGCTAGTGAGGCCCGATCCCACGGCTACACCTTC. This chain connects TRBV20-1 to TRBJ1-2; D gene ambiguous. V shed 3 bases and J shed 8 bases, with 16 bases lying between them. The CDR3 loop spans 13 amino acids. Germline CDR1 DFQATT, CDR2 SNEGSKA (reference sequence).

V usage is TRBV10-3 and J usage is TRBJ1-2; D call uncertain. The germline V and J ends were trimmed by 6 bases and 3 bases, with 11 bases remaining between them. CDR3 length: 13 amino acids. Germline lookup yields CDR1 ENHRY and CDR2 SYGVKD. As DNA, the CDR3 is TGTGCCATCAGCGGCGGGAGGGACTATGGCTACACCTTC. Protein: CAISGGRDYGYTF.

J is TRBJ2-3 and V is TRBV19, with 9 bases matching TRBD2. The trim removed 5 bases at V and 0 bases at J, leaving 6 bases unmatched. This CDR3 region has 16 residues. The germline V gene encodes CDR1 LNHDA and CDR2 SQIVND (reference sequence). The CDR3 DNA is TGTGCCAGTAGTGCGACTAGCGGAGTTAGCACAGATACGCAGTATTTT. It yields the protein CASSATSGVSTDTQYF.